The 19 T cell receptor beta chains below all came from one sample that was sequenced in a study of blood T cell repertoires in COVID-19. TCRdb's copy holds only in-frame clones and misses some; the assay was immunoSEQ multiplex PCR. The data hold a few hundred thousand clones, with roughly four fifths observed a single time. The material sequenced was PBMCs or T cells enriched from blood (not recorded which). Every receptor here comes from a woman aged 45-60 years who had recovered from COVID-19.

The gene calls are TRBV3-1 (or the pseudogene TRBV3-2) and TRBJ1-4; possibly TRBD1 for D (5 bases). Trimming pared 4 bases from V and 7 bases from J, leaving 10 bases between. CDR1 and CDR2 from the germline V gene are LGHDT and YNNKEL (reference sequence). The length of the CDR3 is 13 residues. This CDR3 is CASSPGWGEKLFF. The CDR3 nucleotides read TGTGCCAGCAGCCCAGGGTGGGGTGAAAAACTGTTTTTT.

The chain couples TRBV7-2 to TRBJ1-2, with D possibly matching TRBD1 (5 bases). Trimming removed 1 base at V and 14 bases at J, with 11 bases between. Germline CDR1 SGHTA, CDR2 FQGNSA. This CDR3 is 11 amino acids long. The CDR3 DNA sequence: TGTGCCAGCAGCTTAGTGAAGGGGCTTACCTTC. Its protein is CASSLVKGLTF.

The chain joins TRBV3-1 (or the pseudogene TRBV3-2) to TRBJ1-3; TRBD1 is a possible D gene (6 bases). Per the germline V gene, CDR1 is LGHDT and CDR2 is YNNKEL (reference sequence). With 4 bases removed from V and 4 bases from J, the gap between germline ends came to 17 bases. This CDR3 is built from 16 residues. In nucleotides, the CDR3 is TGTGCCAGCAGCCCGTCCCGCAGGGGTTCAGGAAACACCATATATTTT. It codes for CASSPSRRGSGNTIYF.

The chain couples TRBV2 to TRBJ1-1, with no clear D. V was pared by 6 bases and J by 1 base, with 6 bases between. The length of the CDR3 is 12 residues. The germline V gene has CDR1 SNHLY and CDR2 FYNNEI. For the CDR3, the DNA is TGTGCCAGCAGAACAGCGAACACTGAAGCTTTCTTT. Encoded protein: CASRTANTEAFF.

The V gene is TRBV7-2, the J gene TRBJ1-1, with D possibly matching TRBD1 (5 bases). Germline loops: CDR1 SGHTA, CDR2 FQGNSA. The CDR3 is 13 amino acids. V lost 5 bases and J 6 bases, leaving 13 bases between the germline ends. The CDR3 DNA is TGTGCCAGCAGCCCGCACCAGGGCGCTGAAGCTTTCTTT. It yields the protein CASSPHQGAEAFF.

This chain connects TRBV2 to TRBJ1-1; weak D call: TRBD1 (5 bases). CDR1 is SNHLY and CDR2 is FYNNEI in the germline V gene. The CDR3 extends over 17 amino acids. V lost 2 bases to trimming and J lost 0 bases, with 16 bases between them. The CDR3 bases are TGTGCCAGCAGTGAATCTGATCAGGGTTGGATGAACACTGAAGCTTTCTTT. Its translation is CASSESDQGWMNTEAFF.

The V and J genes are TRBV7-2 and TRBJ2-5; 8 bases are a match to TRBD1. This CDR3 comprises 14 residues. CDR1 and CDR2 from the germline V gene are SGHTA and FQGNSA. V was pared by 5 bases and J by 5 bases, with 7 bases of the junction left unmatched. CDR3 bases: TGTGCCAGCAGCACTTCAGGGGGCACGGAGACCCAGTACTTC. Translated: CASSTSGGTETQYF.

The CDR3 loop reads CASSPRTGDQPQHF. The CDR3, as DNA: TGTGCCAGCAGCCCCAGGACAGGAGATCAGCCCCAGCATTTT. The rearrangement joins TRBV3-1 (or the pseudogene TRBV3-2) to TRBJ1-5; 7 bases agree with TRBD1. In germline, CDR1 is LGHDT, CDR2 YNNKEL (reference sequence). The CDR3 length is 14 residues. After removal of 4 bases from V and 5 bases from J, the junction contained 5 bases not matched to a gene.

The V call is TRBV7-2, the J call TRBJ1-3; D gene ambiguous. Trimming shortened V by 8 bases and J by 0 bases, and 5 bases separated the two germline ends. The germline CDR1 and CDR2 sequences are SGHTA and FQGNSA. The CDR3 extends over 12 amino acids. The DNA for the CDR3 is TGTGCCAGCTCCGTCTCTGGAAACACCATATATTTT. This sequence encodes CASSVSGNTIYF. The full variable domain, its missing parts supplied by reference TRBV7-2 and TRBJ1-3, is GAGVSQSPSNKVTEKGKDVELRCDPISGHTALYWYRQSLGQGLEFLIYFQGNSAPDKSGLPSDRFSAERTGGSVSTLTIQRTQQEDSAVYLCASSVSGNTIYFGEGSWLTVV.

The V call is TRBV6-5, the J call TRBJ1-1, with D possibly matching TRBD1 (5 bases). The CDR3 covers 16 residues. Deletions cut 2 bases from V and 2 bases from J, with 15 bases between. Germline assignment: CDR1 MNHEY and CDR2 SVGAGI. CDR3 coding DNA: TGTGCCAGCAGTTACCGTCTAGTAGGGGTCAACACTGAAGCTTTCTTT. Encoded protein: CASSYRLVGVNTEAFF.

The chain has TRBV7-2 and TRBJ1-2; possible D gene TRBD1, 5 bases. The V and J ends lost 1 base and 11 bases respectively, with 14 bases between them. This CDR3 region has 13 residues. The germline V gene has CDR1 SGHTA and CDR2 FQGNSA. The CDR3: CASSLESRPGYTF. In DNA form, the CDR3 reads TGTGCCAGCAGCTTAGAATCCCGTCCAGGGTACACCTTC.

The CDR3, as DNA: TGCAGCGTTGAAACCAGCGGGAGTTCAAACGAGCAGTACTTC. It yields the protein CSVETSGSSNEQYF. The chain couples TRBV29-1 to TRBJ2-7, with 8 bases lining up with TRBD2. Germline V gene lookup returns CDR1 SQVTM and CDR2 ANQGSEA. V gave up 2 bases and J gave up 5 bases; unmatched junction bases: 8. This CDR3 contains 14 residues.

The CDR3: CSVSVYRDSNQPQHF. CDR3 coding DNA: TGCAGCGTTAGCGTTTACAGGGATAGCAATCAGCCCCAGCATTTT. The chain uses TRBV29-1 and TRBJ1-5; tentatively, D is TRBD1 (6 bases). This CDR3 is 15 amino acids long. Germline V CDR1 and CDR2: SQVTM, ANQGSEA. V lost 5 bases, J lost 0 bases, and 14 bases lay in between.

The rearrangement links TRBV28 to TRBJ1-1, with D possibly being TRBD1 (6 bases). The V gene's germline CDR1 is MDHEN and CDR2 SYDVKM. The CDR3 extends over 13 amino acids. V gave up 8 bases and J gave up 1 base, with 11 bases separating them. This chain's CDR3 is CASHSRGNTEAFF. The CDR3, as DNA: TGTGCCAGCCACTCCAGGGGGAACACTGAAGCTTTCTTT. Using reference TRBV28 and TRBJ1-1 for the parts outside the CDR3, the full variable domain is DVKVTQSSRYLVKRTGEKVFLECVQDMDHENMFWYRQDPGLGLRLIYFSYDVKMKEKGDIPEGYSVSREKKERFSLILESASTNQTSMYLCASHSRGNTEAFFGQGTRLTVV.

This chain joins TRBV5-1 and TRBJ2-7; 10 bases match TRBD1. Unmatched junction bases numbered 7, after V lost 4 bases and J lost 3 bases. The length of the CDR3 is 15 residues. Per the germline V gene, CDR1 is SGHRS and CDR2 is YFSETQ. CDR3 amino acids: CASSTGTGAFYEQYF. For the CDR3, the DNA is TGCGCCAGCAGCACAGGGACAGGGGCATTCTACGAGCAGTACTTC. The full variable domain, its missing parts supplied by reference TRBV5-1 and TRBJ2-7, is KAGVTQTPRYLIKTRGQQVTLSCSPISGHRSVSWYQQTPGQGLQFLFEYFSETQRNKGNFPGRFSGRQFSNSRSEMNVSTLELGDSALYLCASSTGTGAFYEQYFGPGTRLTVT.

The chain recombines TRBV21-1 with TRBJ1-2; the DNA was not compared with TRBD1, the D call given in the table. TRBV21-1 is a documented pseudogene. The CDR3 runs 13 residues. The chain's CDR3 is CASSKGRNYGYTF. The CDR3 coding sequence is TGTGCCAGCAGCAAAGGCAGGAACTATGGCTACACCTTC.

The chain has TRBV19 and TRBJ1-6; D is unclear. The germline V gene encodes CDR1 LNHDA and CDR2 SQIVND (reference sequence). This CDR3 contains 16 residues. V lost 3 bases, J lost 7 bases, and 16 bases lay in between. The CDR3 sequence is CASSIVAGIENSPLHF. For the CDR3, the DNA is TGTGCCAGTAGTATTGTGGCAGGAATAGAAAATTCACCCCTCCACTTT.

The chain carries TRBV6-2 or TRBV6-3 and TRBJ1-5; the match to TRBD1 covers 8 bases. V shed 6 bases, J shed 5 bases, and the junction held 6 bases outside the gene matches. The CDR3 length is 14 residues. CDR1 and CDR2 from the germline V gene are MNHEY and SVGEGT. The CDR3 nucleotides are TGTGCCAGCAGCCAGGACAGGGTCTATCAGCCCCAGCATTTT. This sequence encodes CASSQDRVYQPQHF.

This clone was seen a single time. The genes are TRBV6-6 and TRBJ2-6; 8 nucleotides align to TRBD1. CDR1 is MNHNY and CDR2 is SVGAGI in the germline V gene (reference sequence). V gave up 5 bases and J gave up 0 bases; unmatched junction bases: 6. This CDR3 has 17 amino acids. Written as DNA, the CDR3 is TGTGCCAGCAGTCCTCAGGGGGCCGGCTCTGGGGCCAACGTCCTGACTTTC. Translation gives CASSPQGAGSGANVLTF.